These 32 T cell receptor beta chains were all obtained from the same sample, sequenced in a study of cytomegalovirus exposure and HLA in healthy donors. The primer mix had 60 Vbeta and 13 Jbeta primers. TCRdb's copy holds only in-frame clones and misses some; the assay was immunoSEQ multiplex PCR. The sample consists of roughly 150,000 clones, 70% to 85% of them appearing once. Sequencing input: PBMCs. These receptors were obtained from a male donor in good health and CMV-seronegative.

The chain carries TRBV14 and TRBJ2-2; weak D call: TRBD1 (6 bases). Looked up from germline, CDR1 is SGHDN and CDR2 is FVKESK. The CDR3 length is 13 residues. V lost 4 bases to trimming and J lost 7 bases, with 10 bases between them. CDR3 loop: CASSLGTIGELFF. CDR3 DNA sequence: TGTGCCAGCAGCCTCGGGACAATCGGGGAGCTGTTTTTT.

The chain combines TRBV15 with TRBJ2-7; 7 positions match TRBD2. The J segment lost 5 bases and the V segment lost 1 base, leaving 11 bases of the junction unmatched. Germline CDR1 reads LNHNV; CDR2 reads YYDKDF (reference sequence). The CDR3 extends over 16 amino acids. CDR3 in DNA: TGTGCCACCAGCAGAGGGGGCGGCGGGAGTATCCACGAGCAGTACTTC. Amino acids: CATSRGGGGSIHEQYF.

This clone appeared once. The junction departs from germline at one end; a sequencing error may be responsible. The genes are TRBV4-3 and TRBJ1-2; 8 bases agree with TRBD1. Germline V gives CDR1 LGHNA, CDR2 YSLEER. The CDR3 is 15 amino acids. DNA for the CDR3: TGCGCCAGCAGCCAAGATCGATCCGGACAGGGAGGTCCCGTCTTC. Translating gives CASSQDRSGQGGPVF.

The J gene is TRBJ1-5, the V gene TRBV7-8, with D perhaps TRBD1 (6 bases). Trimming stripped 2 bases from V and 3 bases from J, with 11 bases between. This CDR3 has 15 amino acids. CDR1 and CDR2 from the germline V gene are SGHVS and FQNEAQ. In nucleotides, the CDR3 is TGTGCCAGCAGCTTACGGGCAGGGGCCAATCAGCCCCAGCATTTT. Encoded protein: CASSLRAGANQPQHF. The variable domain in full, with the rest retrieved from reference TRBV7-8 and TRBJ1-5, is GAGVSQSPRYKVAKRGQDVALRCDPISGHVSLFWYQQALGQGPEFLTYFQNEAQLDKSGLPSDRFFAERPEGSVSTLKIQRTQQEDSAVYLCASSLRAGANQPQHFGDGTRLSIL.

The gene calls are TRBV6-5 and TRBJ1-6; D remains ambiguous. The germline V and J ends were trimmed by 5 bases and 5 bases, with 4 bases remaining between them. From germline, CDR1 is MNHEY and CDR2 SVGAGI. The CDR3 is made up of 12 amino acids. The CDR3 nucleotides read TGTGCCAGCAGTCTAAATAATTCACCCCTCCACTTT. Its protein is CASSLNNSPLHF.

With regard to this clone: An end of the junction differs from the germline gene, which may be a read error. CDR3 loop: CSSSTQRNSYEQYF. The CDR3 nucleotides are TGTTCCAGCAGCACACAGCGGAACTCTTACGAGCAGTACTTC. This sequence joins TRBV7-9 and TRBJ2-7, with D maybe TRBD2 (5 bases). The CDR3 loop spans 14 amino acids. Germline CDR1 reads SEHNR; CDR2 reads FQNEAQ (reference sequence). The full variable domain, rest sourced from reference TRBV7-9 and TRBJ2-7, is DTGVSQNPRHKITKRGQNVTFRCDPISEHNRLYWYRQTLGQGPEFLTYFQNEAQLEKSRLLSDRFSAERPKGSFSTLEIQRTEQGDSAMYLCSSSTQRNSYEQYFGPGTRLTVT.

This clone has only a few counts. The rearrangement joins TRBV7-8 to TRBJ2-7, with D perhaps matching TRBD1 (5 bases). The CDR3 runs to 14 residues. Looked up from germline, CDR1 is SGHVS and CDR2 is FQNEAQ. The V and J ends lost 2 bases and 4 bases respectively, with 12 bases between them. CDR3 residues: CASSLSGPKYEQYF. The DNA for the CDR3 is TGTGCCAGCAGCTTATCAGGGCCCAAATACGAGCAGTACTTC.

The chain is built from TRBV2 and TRBJ2-5, with 14 bases that match TRBD2. Germline trimming cut 10 bases from V and 2 bases from J; bases unmatched to any gene: 6. The CDR3 runs to 15 residues. Looked up from germline, CDR1 is SNHLY and CDR2 is FYNNEI. The CDR3 reads CATRLAGGIQETQYF. The CDR3 DNA reads as TGTGCCACCCGACTAGCGGGGGGGATTCAAGAGACCCAGTACTTC.

CDR3 bases: TGTGCCAGCAGTTTGGCGGGGTCGGATACGCAGTATTTT. Residues: CASSLAGSDTQYF. J is TRBJ2-3 and V is TRBV28, with D tentatively TRBD2 (6 bases). This CDR3 spans 13 amino acids. Germline V gives CDR1 MDHEN, CDR2 SYDVKM. Trimming removed 3 bases from V and 6 bases from J, with 10 bases in between.

V usage is TRBV7-3 and J usage is TRBJ2-7; possibly TRBD2 for D (5 bases). The V gene lost 5 bases and the J gene lost 3 bases, with 11 bases spanning the gap. Germline V gives CDR1 SGHTA, CDR2 FQGTGA. The CDR3 spans 13 residues. The CDR3 reads CASSKSGFYEQYF. DNA of the CDR3: TGTGCCAGCAGCAAATCGGGGTTCTACGAGCAGTACTTC.

J is TRBJ2-2 and V is TRBV5-8; D remains unclear. Germline loops: CDR1 SGHTS, CDR2 YDEGEE. The CDR3 loop spans 14 amino acids. Trimming pared 2 bases from V and 1 base from J, leaving 6 bases between. The CDR3: CASSLRGNTGELFF. The CDR3 nucleotides read TGTGCCAGCAGCTTAAGAGGGAACACCGGGGAGCTGTTTTTT. Based on the CDR3 plus reference TRBV5-8 and TRBJ2-2, the full variable domain is EAGVTQSPTHLIKTRGQQATLRCSPISGHTSVYWYQQALGLGLQFLLWYDEGEERNRGNFPPRFSGRQFPNYSSELNVNALELEDSALYLCASSLRGNTGELFFGEGSRLTVL.

The chain has TRBV19 and TRBJ1-1; possibly TRBD1 for D (6 bases). CDR1 is LNHDA and CDR2 is SQIVND in the germline V gene (reference sequence). The ends were cut back, 2 bases at V and 1 base at J, with 8 bases in the middle. CDR3 length: 14 residues. This CDR3 reads CASSISQGNTEAFF. In nucleotides, the CDR3 is TGTGCCAGTAGTATATCACAGGGGAACACTGAAGCTTTCTTT. Filled out from reference TRBV19 and TRBJ1-1, the complete variable domain reads DGGITQSPKYLFRKEGQNVTLSCEQNLNHDAMYWYRQDPGQGLRLIYYSQIVNDFQKGDIAEGYSVSREKKESFPLTVTSAQKNPTAFYLCASSISQGNTEAFFGQGTRLTVV.

DNA for the CDR3: TGCAGTGGAGAAAACCACAATGAGCAGTTCTTC. Residues: CSGENHNEQFF. The chain has TRBV20-1 and TRBJ2-1; D is ambiguous. Germline lookup yields CDR1 DFQATT and CDR2 SNEGSKA (reference sequence). Trimming cost V 7 bases and J 5 bases, with 9 bases left between them. The CDR3 runs to 11 residues.

CDR3 coding DNA: TGTGCCAGCAGCGCCAGACAGGGAGTCGGGGAGCTGTTTTTT. It translates to CASSARQGVGELFF. The chain uses TRBV9 and TRBJ2-2; 7 bases are shared with TRBD1. V lost 3 bases and J lost 7; bases outside the gene matches: 6. Germline CDR1 SGDLS, CDR2 YYNGEE. There are 14 residues in the CDR3.

The V and J genes are TRBV30 and TRBJ2-7; D call uncertain. The CDR3 spans 12 residues. Germline lookup yields CDR1 GTSNPN and CDR2 SVGIG (reference sequence). V was cut by 2 bases and J by 4 bases, with 9 bases left in between. CDR3 sequence: CAWSSRLYEQYF. Written as DNA, the CDR3 is TGTGCCTGGAGTTCCAGATTGTACGAGCAGTACTTC.

The rearrangement links TRBV6-5 to TRBJ1-1; D remains unclear. The germline V gene has CDR1 MNHEY and CDR2 SVGAGI. V was clipped by 1 base and J by 1 base, with 7 bases between them. This CDR3 has 14 residues. CDR3 loop: CASSYLSGNTEAFF. The DNA of the CDR3 is TGTGCCAGCAGTTACTTGTCAGGGAACACTGAAGCTTTCTTT.

This clone was counted a single time. This chain's CDR3 is CASSERGLSGNTIYF. As DNA, the CDR3 is TGTGCCAGCAGTGAAAGGGGCCTCTCTGGAAACACCATATATTTT. The gene calls are TRBV2 and TRBJ1-3, with TRBD1 as a possible D gene (5 bases). Germline values: CDR1 SNHLY, CDR2 FYNNEI. This CDR3 comprises 15 residues. Trimming cost V 2 bases and J 0 bases, with 8 bases left between them.

V and J are TRBV4-2 and TRBJ2-1, with 11 bases identical to TRBD2. This CDR3 has 13 residues. The trim removed 3 bases at V and 12 bases at J, leaving 4 bases unmatched. Germline loops: CDR1 LGHNA, CDR2 YNFKEQ. CDR3 DNA: TGTGCCAGCAGCCAGGGGACTAGCGGAACGCAGTTCTTC. It codes for CASSQGTSGTQFF.

The chain has TRBV19 and TRBJ2-3; possibly TRBD1 for D (6 bases). Trimming shortened V by 2 bases and J by 0 bases, and 6 bases separated the two germline ends. The CDR3 consists of 14 residues. CDR1 is LNHDA and CDR2 is SQIVND in the germline V gene (reference sequence). CDR3 in DNA: TGTGCCAGTAGTATACAGGGGAGCACAGATACGCAGTATTTT. Its protein product is CASSIQGSTDTQYF.

About this clone: The junction departs from the called germline gene at one end, perhaps through a read error. The chain has TRBV7-9 and TRBJ2-7, with TRBD2 matching 9 bases. The CDR3 loop spans 15 amino acids. The germline gives CDR1 SEHNR, CDR2 FQNEAQ (reference sequence). The CDR3 region has the DNA TGTGCCAGCAGCTTAGAAGGGACTAGCTCCGACGAGCAGTACTTC. Amino acid sequence: CASSLEGTSSDEQYF.

The chain links TRBV6-5 to TRBJ2-5; D is uncertain. The germline V gene encodes CDR1 MNHEY and CDR2 SVGAGI. The ends were cut back, 6 bases at V and 3 bases at J, with 5 bases in the middle. This CDR3 is built from 11 residues. The CDR3 nucleotides read TGTGCCAGCAGCCCCGAAGAGACCCAGTACTTC. Residues: CASSPEETQYF.

The chain employs TRBV10-3 and TRBJ2-7; TRBD2 might be the D (5 bases). The germline V gene has CDR1 ENHRY and CDR2 SYGVKD. V lost 6 bases and J 0 bases, leaving 12 bases between the germline ends. This CDR3 region has 14 residues. The CDR3 reads CAIRETGSSYEQYF. As DNA, the CDR3 is TGTGCCATCAGGGAGACGGGGAGCTCCTACGAGCAGTACTTC.

This chain joins TRBV9 and TRBJ1-2; 10 positions match TRBD1. The CDR3 has 15 amino acids. Looked up from germline, CDR1 is SGDLS and CDR2 is YYNGEE. V lost 3 bases, J lost 5 bases, and 7 bases stayed unmatched. Here the CDR3 reads CASSGGQGDNYGYTF. The DNA of the CDR3 is TGTGCCAGCAGCGGTGGACAGGGGGACAATTATGGCTACACCTTC.

This clone was seen a single time. This chain connects TRBV11-2 to TRBJ2-2; 12 positions agree with TRBD2. The CDR3 is made up of 17 amino acids. CDR1 and CDR2 from the germline V gene are SGHAT and FQNNGV. V was pared by 5 bases and J by 1 base, with 5 bases of the junction left unmatched. The CDR3 sequence is CASSRLAGERNTGELFF. CDR3 DNA: TGTGCCAGCAGCAGACTAGCGGGAGAAAGGAACACCGGGGAGCTGTTTTTT.

This chain connects TRBV16 to TRBJ1-1; D uncertain. The CDR3 sequence is 13 residues long. V was cut by 4 bases and J by 6 bases, with 12 bases left in between. Germline CDR1 KGHSY, CDR2 FQNENV. The CDR3 region is CASSLSEYPEAFF. As DNA, the CDR3 is TGTGCCAGCAGCCTATCGGAGTATCCTGAAGCTTTCTTT.

The V and J genes are TRBV9 and TRBJ2-5; possibly TRBD2 for D (5 bases). The CDR3 is made up of 12 amino acids. Trimming took off 4 bases at V and 3 bases at J, with 7 bases between the two ends. CDR1 is SGDLS, CDR2 YYNGEE, per germline. The CDR3 DNA sequence: TGTGCCAGCAGCCCCGGGGAAGAGACCCAGTACTTC. Residues: CASSPGEETQYF. The full variable domain, with the rest looked up from reference TRBV9 and TRBJ2-5, is DSGVTQTPKHLITATGQRVTLRCSPRSGDLSVYWYQQSLDQGLQFLIQYYNGEERAKGNILERFSAQQFPDLHSELNLSSLELGDSALYFCASSPGEETQYFGPGTRLLVL.

The rearrangement links TRBV9 to TRBJ2-3; D perhaps matches TRBD1 (5 bases). The V gene lost 4 bases and the J gene lost 1 base, with 22 bases spanning the gap. The CDR3 covers 18 residues. Germline CDR1 and CDR2: SGDLS and YYNGEE. CDR3 in DNA: TGTGCCAGCAGCCCGACCAGGGCAGAAGGCACCCGCACAGATACGCAGTATTTT. This gives the protein CASSPTRAEGTRTDTQYF. Complete variable domain (other parts from reference TRBV9 and TRBJ2-3): DSGVTQTPKHLITATGQRVTLRCSPRSGDLSVYWYQQSLDQGLQFLIQYYNGEERAKGNILERFSAQQFPDLHSELNLSSLELGDSALYFCASSPTRAEGTRTDTQYFGPGTRLTVL.

The J gene is TRBJ2-7, the V gene TRBV11-2, with 8 bases fitting TRBD1. Germline CDR1 reads SGHAT; CDR2 reads FQNNGV. This CDR3 is built from 16 residues. The junction had 11 bases not matched to a gene; V was cut back by 4 bases and J by 3 bases. Here the CDR3 DNA reads TGTGCCAGCAGCTCGCCAGGACAGGGCGTAGGCTACGAGCAGTACTTC. Protein product: CASSSPGQGVGYEQYF.

The J gene is TRBJ2-1, the V gene TRBV12-5; 9 bases align to TRBD2. The CDR3 loop spans 15 amino acids. Germline CDR1 LGHNT, CDR2 FRNRAP. With V trimmed by 0 bases and J by 8 bases, 5 bases remained unmatched. CDR3 amino acids: CASGLVAGGLDEQFF. CDR3 coding DNA: TGTGCTAGTGGTTTGGTAGCGGGGGGCCTGGATGAGCAGTTCTTC.

This chain connects TRBV6-5 to TRBJ2-1, with D hard to call. Germline lookup yields CDR1 MNHEY and CDR2 SVGAGI. This CDR3 comprises 15 residues. V was cut by 5 bases and J by 0 bases, with 11 bases left in between. DNA of the CDR3: TGTGCCAGCAGTGCGTCTTATAGCTCCTACAATGAGCAGTTCTTC. The encoded protein is CASSASYSSYNEQFF.

V is TRBV27 and J is TRBJ2-7, with D possibly being TRBD2 (6 bases). The CDR3 is 15 amino acids. CDR1 is MNHEY and CDR2 is SMNVEV in the germline V gene (reference sequence). The germline V and J ends were trimmed by 6 bases and 1 base, with 16 bases remaining between them. The CDR3 loop is CASSYRGGVSYEQYF. The DNA of the CDR3 is TGTGCCAGCAGCTATCGTGGCGGGGTATCCTACGAGCAGTACTTC.

To note about this clone: Other DNA sequences in the same sample also yield this CDR3. V and J are TRBV27 and TRBJ1-6; D is unclear. Germline lookup yields CDR1 MNHEY and CDR2 SMNVEV (reference sequence). This CDR3 contains 15 residues. Trimming took 2 bases from V and 9 from J, leaving 14 bases between them. The CDR3: CASSLVEGGSSPLHF. CDR3 coding DNA: TGTGCCAGCAGTTTAGTGGAGGGAGGCAGTTCACCCCTCCACTTT.